The entry below describes one T cell receptor beta chain. The junction had 3 bases not matched to a gene; V was cut back by 1 base and J by 4 bases. The CDR3 length is 15 residues. Germline V gene data show CDR1 as SGHRS and CDR2 as YFSETQ. TCRdb used MiXCR to reprocess the RT-PCR reads, holding one entry per CDR3 protein. The sample yields roughly 190,000 distinct CDR3 sequences, more than 35% seen once. This entry is derived from a study of patients and donors after allogeneic stem cell transplantation. The TCR was taken from a human donor who was either an allogeneic HSCT recipient or a stem cell or donor lymphocyte infusion donor (not recorded which). It is not recorded whose cells these are; they may come from a transplant donor. What was sequenced was blood, either unsorted or a sorted T cell fraction (not recorded which). The rearrangement uses TRBV5-1 and TRBJ2-3; 10 nucleotides line up with TRBD1. The CDR3: CASSLSGTGADTQYF. The CDR3 DNA follows: TGCGCCAGCAGCTTGTCTGGGACAGGGGCAGATACGCAGTATTTT.